The source of this T cell receptor beta chain is a study of control samples from healthy donors and cancer patients. This CDR3 has 13 residues. The V gene end was trimmed by 6 bases and the J gene end by 9 bases; junction bases not matched to a gene: 11. Germline-derived CDR1 and CDR2 are SQVTM and ANQGSEA. Here immunoSEQ multiplex PCR was the method, and the copy in TCRdb shows in-frame clones only, minus some. Among 200,000 or so clones listed, about 95% were seen once. The chain employs TRBV29-1 and TRBJ1-5; 7 bases are shared with TRBD1. The receptor was isolated from a man aged 50 to 59 in good health. The sequenced material came from blood. CDR3 DNA sequence: TGCAGCGTAATCTGGACAGGCTGGGGGCCCCAGCATTTT. It specifies CSVIWTGWGPQHF.